The source of this T cell receptor (beta chain) is a study of long-term antiretroviral therapy in people with HIV. Study-level results: After ART, diversity increased yet remained lower than transplant donor controls.

Before they underwent DNA extraction, samples held roughly 0.95-11 million cryopreserved PBMC. The libraries were made with immunoSEQ v3.0 at survey level. Generated by immunoSEQ multiplex PCR, the TCRdb table keeps only in-frame clones and is missing some. The sample contains 20,000 to 30,000 clones, roughly 82% of which appear only once. CDR1 and CDR2 (germline): SGHTA, FQGNSA. V was clipped by 1 base and J by 4 bases; unmatched bases: 9. The CDR3 length is 18 residues. Notes on this clone: Its antigen is still unknown.

The clonotype was recovered from a man in his forties or fifties with HIV. This sample comprised unsorted PBMCs, obtained 3 years after starting antiretroviral therapy. The rearrangement uses TRBV7-2 and TRBJ2-3; 12 nucleotides line up with TRBD2. CDR3 amino acids: CASSLEGELAGGPDTQYF. The CDR3 coding sequence is TGTGCCAGCAGCTTAGAGGGGGAGCTAGCGGGAGGGCCAGATACGCAGTATTTT.